A single sample gave rise to the 27 T cell receptor beta chains below, sequenced in a study of T-cell memory formation after mild COVID-19. In TCRdb, the 5' RACE reads were re-called with MiXCR into one record per CDR3 protein. The table has 250,000 to 300,000 distinct CDR3 sequences, 8.2% seen once. Material for sequencing was PBMCs or a T cell subset sorted from them (not recorded which). These receptors came from a man between 18 and 35 years old who had mild COVID-19 (a few samples of this study predate the infection). Cell type and time point are not known.

This clonotype has a count of ten or more. This chain joins TRBV12-3 or TRBV12-4 and TRBJ2-3, with TRBD1 identical over 8 bases. This CDR3 spans 15 amino acids. The V and J ends lost 5 bases and 6 bases, in that order; junction bases with no gene match: 10. The CDR3 coding sequence is TGTGCCAGCAGTCTAGACAGGGGAGCCTTGGATACGCAGTATTTT. Amino acids: CASSLDRGALDTQYF.

This chain joins TRBV20-1 and TRBJ1-1; D unresolved. CDR1 is DFQATT and CDR2 is SNEGSKA in the germline V gene (reference sequence). The CDR3 consists of 12 residues. Trimming removed 5 bases from V and 7 bases from J, with 14 bases in between. DNA of the CDR3: TGCAGTGCTCCTGGAGGATCAGTTGAAGCTTTCTTT. This sequence encodes CSAPGGSVEAFF.

V is TRBV7-9 and J is TRBJ2-3; D remains unclear. The CDR3 extends over 14 amino acids. V lost 3 bases, J lost 2 bases, and 9 bases lay in between. Germline values: CDR1 SEHNR, CDR2 FQNEAQ (reference sequence). CDR3 nucleotides: TGTGCCAGCAGCTTGGCGGATTCCACAGATACGCAGTATTTT. Protein product: CASSLADSTDTQYF.

V is TRBV4-1 and J is TRBJ2-7; 9 nucleotides line up with TRBD2. The V and J ends lost 0 bases and 5 bases, in that order; junction bases with no gene match: 5. Germline V gives CDR1 MGHRA, CDR2 YSYEKL. The CDR3 loop spans 15 amino acids. CDR3 DNA sequence: TGCGCCAGCAGCCAAGAGGGACTAGCTCCCCACGAGCAGTACTTC. Translating gives CASSQEGLAPHEQYF.

In this sample, this clonotype turned up many times. The chain joins TRBV5-6 to TRBJ2-7; D may be TRBD1 or TRBD2 (5 bases each). The germline V gene has CDR1 SGHDT and CDR2 YYEEEE. The germline V and J ends were trimmed by 0 bases and 4 bases, with 11 bases remaining between them. CDR3 length: 14 amino acids. CDR3 nucleotide sequence: TGTGCCAGCAGCTTGGCCGGGGACGGTTACGAGCAGTACTTC. Protein product: CASSLAGDGYEQYF.

There are a few counts of this clonotype. The chain couples TRBV7-9 to TRBJ1-1, with a weak D call TRBD1 (6 bases). Germline values: CDR1 SEHNR, CDR2 FQNEAQ (reference sequence). V was pared by 2 bases and J by 1 base, with 11 bases between. The CDR3 covers 15 residues. DNA of the CDR3: TGTGCCAGCAGCTTAACCGAACAGGGGAACACTGAAGCTTTCTTT. Translating gives CASSLTEQGNTEAFF. Full variable domain (rest looked up from reference TRBV7-9 and TRBJ1-1): DTGVSQNPRHKITKRGQNVTFRCDPISEHNRLYWYRQTLGQGPEFLTYFQNEAQLEKSRLLSDRFSAERPKGSFSTLEIQRTEQGDSAMYLCASSLTEQGNTEAFFGQGTRLTVV.

The chain has TRBV4-1 and TRBJ2-2, with D possibly being TRBD2 (6 bases). The length of the CDR3 is 14 residues. Germline CDR1 MGHRA, CDR2 YSYEKL. V was cut by 1 base and J by 6 bases, with 9 bases left in between. CDR3 region: CASSQAGVSGELFF. CDR3 DNA sequence: TGCGCCAGCAGCCAAGCGGGGGTCTCCGGGGAGCTGTTTTTT.

This clonotype has ten or more counts. This chain joins TRBV7-2 and TRBJ1-1; tentatively, D is TRBD1 (6 bases). Per germline, CDR1 SGHTA and CDR2 FQGNSA. The CDR3 is 16 residues long. V was clipped by 3 bases and J by 0 bases, with 14 bases between them. The CDR3 here is CASSLYAYRVNTEAFF. The CDR3 bases are TGTGCCAGCAGCTTGTATGCGTACAGGGTGAACACTGAAGCTTTCTTT. The full variable domain, rest sourced from reference TRBV7-2 and TRBJ1-1, is GAGVSQSPSNKVTEKGKDVELRCDPISGHTALYWYRQSLGQGLEFLIYFQGNSAPDKSGLPSDRFSAERTGGSVSTLTIQRTQQEDSAVYLCASSLYAYRVNTEAFFGQGTRLTVV.

This clonotype was seen only a few times. The J gene is TRBJ2-5, the V gene TRBV5-4; no firm D call. The germline V gene encodes CDR1 SGHNT and CDR2 YYREEE (reference sequence). There are 12 residues in the CDR3. Trimming removed 4 bases at V and 5 bases at J, with 9 bases between. The DNA for the CDR3 is TGTGCCAGCAGCAGTTCCCCGGAGACCCAGTACTTC. It translates to CASSSSPETQYF.

This clonotype appeared a few times. The chain recombines TRBV5-5 with TRBJ2-2; 9 bases fit TRBD2. Germline CDR1 reads SGHKS; CDR2 reads YYEKEE (reference sequence). V gave up 2 bases and J gave up 4 bases; unmatched junction bases: 3. This CDR3 contains 15 residues. CDR3: CASSFDSGGTGELFF. The CDR3 coding sequence is TGTGCCAGCAGCTTCGATAGCGGGGGCACCGGGGAGCTGTTTTTT.

V gene TRBV5-1 combines with J gene TRBJ2-2; a weak D match, TRBD1 (6 bases). CDR1 is SGHRS and CDR2 is YFSETQ in the germline V gene. V was trimmed by 2 bases and J by 0 bases, leaving 20 bases between them. The CDR3 has 19 amino acids. This chain's CDR3 is CASSLTGTLENPNTGELFF. The CDR3 DNA reads TGCGCCAGCAGCTTAACCGGGACACTCGAAAATCCGAACACCGGGGAGCTGTTTTTT.

In this sample, this clonotype turned up a few times. The DNA of the CDR3 is TGTGCCACCAGCAGAGGCACCCGACAGAGCAATCAGCCCCAGCATTTT. It translates to CATSRGTRQSNQPQHF. V gene TRBV15 combines with J gene TRBJ1-5, with D perhaps matching TRBD1 (5 bases). The V end lost 1 base, the J end lost 1 base, and 11 bases lay between the germline ends. CDR1 and CDR2 (germline): LNHNV, YYDKDF (reference sequence). The CDR3 length is 16 residues.

This clonotype occurred many times. The chain employs TRBV18 and TRBJ2-7; 7 bases map to TRBD1. The CDR3 totals 15 residues. Germline CDR1 KGHSH, CDR2 LQKENI. V lost 3 bases to trimming and J lost 4 bases; unmatched junction nucleotides: 9. The CDR3 sequence is CASSPKTGMGYEQYF. CDR3 nucleotides: TGTGCCAGCTCACCTAAGACAGGGATGGGATACGAGCAGTACTTC.

V gene TRBV12-3 or TRBV12-4 combines with J gene TRBJ2-1; D is unclear. V gave up 1 base and J gave up 9 bases, with 7 bases separating them. The CDR3 loop spans 12 amino acids. The CDR3 DNA sequence: TGTGCCAGCAGTTTAGGCTCTCCTGAGCAGTTCTTC. It encodes CASSLGSPEQFF.

The chain employs TRBV5-1 and TRBJ2-2; the D is unclear. V was pared by 0 bases and J by 4 bases, with 7 bases between. In germline, CDR1 is SGHRS, CDR2 YFSETQ. This CDR3 has 14 residues. The CDR3 region has the DNA TGCGCCAGCAGCTTGGTTTCGGCCACCGGGGAGCTGTTTTTT. It translates to CASSLVSATGELFF.

The gene calls are TRBV7-9 and TRBJ2-5, with D hard to call. The germline gives CDR1 SEHNR, CDR2 FQNEAQ (reference sequence). CDR3 length equals 15 residues. V was pared by 1 base and J by 1 base, with 10 bases between. The DNA of the CDR3 is TGTGCCAGCAGCTTAGGCGGATACTCCCAAGAGACCCAGTACTTC. Protein: CASSLGGYSQETQYF.

The sample holds many counts of this clonotype. J is TRBJ2-5 and V is TRBV24-1, with TRBD1 matching over 8 bases. This CDR3 has 16 residues. Looked up from germline, CDR1 is KGHDR and CDR2 is SFDVKD. With 6 bases clipped from V and 4 bases from J, the junction kept 12 bases outside the gene matches. CDR3 in DNA: TGTGCCACCAGTCCAGGGGGTCAGGGGGCTTTAGAGACCCAGTACTTC. This sequence encodes CATSPGGQGALETQYF.

The table lists this clonotype with a few counts. The V call is TRBV29-1, the J call TRBJ2-3, with a tentative D call TRBD1 (5 bases). Looked up from germline, CDR1 is SQVTM and CDR2 is ANQGSEA. This CDR3 has 15 amino acids. Trimming removed 3 bases from V and 0 bases from J, with 13 bases in between. CDR3 sequence (DNA): TGCAGCGTTGAGGAAGGGGCAGGCAGCACAGATACGCAGTATTTT. Its protein is CSVEEGAGSTDTQYF.

In its sample, this clonotype was seen a few times. V gene TRBV7-6 combines with J gene TRBJ2-2; 7 nucleotides match TRBD1. Losses at the gene ends were 5 bases for V and 5 bases for J; bases not matched to a gene: 5. The length of the CDR3 is 14 residues. Germline V CDR1 and CDR2: SGHVS, FNYEAQ. Here the CDR3 DNA reads TGTGCCAGCAGCCCGCGACAGGGAACCGGGGAGCTGTTTTTT. Protein product: CASSPRQGTGELFF. The full variable domain, its missing parts supplied by reference TRBV7-6 and TRBJ2-2, is GAGVSQSPRYKVTKRGQDVALRCDPISGHVSLYWYRQALGQGPEFLTYFNYEAQQDKSGLPNDRFSAERPEGSISTLTIQRTEQRDSAMYRCASSPRQGTGELFFGEGSRLTVL.

This chain uses TRBV7-6 with TRBJ2-5; 8 bases are a match to TRBD1. Trimming removed 1 base from V and 4 bases from J; junction bases left unmatched: 8. CDR3 size: 16 residues. Germline assignment: CDR1 SGHVS and CDR2 FNYEAQ. CDR3 sequence (DNA): TGTGCCAGCAGCTTAGGGACAGGGATGTTGCGAGAGACCCAGTACTTC. It encodes CASSLGTGMLRETQYF.

This clonotype showed up many times. The chain combines TRBV6-6 with TRBJ2-1; TRBD1 matches at 12 bases. The V gene end was trimmed by 10 bases and the J gene end by 7 bases; junction bases not matched to a gene: 11. This CDR3 has 15 residues. Looked up from germline, CDR1 is MNHNY and CDR2 is SVGAGI (reference sequence). CDR3 coding DNA: TGTGCCATCTCAAGGGGGACAGGGGGCGGGAATGAGCAGTTCTTC. It codes for CAISRGTGGGNEQFF.

This clonotype was seen a few times. The V and J genes are TRBV24-1 and TRBJ2-1; no clear D. The CDR3 extends over 15 amino acids. With 0 bases removed from V and 2 bases from J, the gap between germline ends came to 7 bases. CDR1 and CDR2 (germline): KGHDR, SFDVKD. The CDR3 sequence: CATSDLQGPYNEQFF. Written as DNA, the CDR3 is TGTGCCACCAGTGATTTGCAAGGACCCTACAATGAGCAGTTCTTC.

The V call is TRBV28, the J call TRBJ1-1, with D hard to call. CDR1 is MDHEN, CDR2 SYDVKM, per germline. The ends were cut back, 3 bases at V and 0 bases at J, with 5 bases in the middle. This CDR3 comprises 13 residues. The CDR3 DNA sequence: TGTGCCAGCAGTTTCCGGTTGAACACTGAAGCTTTCTTT. Translated: CASSFRLNTEAFF.

The V call is TRBV7-2, the J call TRBJ2-7, with D unclear. Trimming cost V 5 bases and J 4 bases, with 12 bases left between them. The CDR3 covers 13 residues. CDR1 is SGHTA and CDR2 is FQGNSA in the germline V gene. CDR3: CASSNRLMYEQYF. In DNA form, the CDR3 reads TGTGCCAGCAGCAACCGACTGATGTACGAGCAGTACTTC. Drawing the rest from reference TRBV7-2 and TRBJ2-7, the complete variable domain is GAGVSQSPSNKVTEKGKDVELRCDPISGHTALYWYRQSLGQGLEFLIYFQGNSAPDKSGLPSDRFSAERTGGSVSTLTIQRTQQEDSAVYLCASSNRLMYEQYFGPGTRLTVT.

The rearrangement uses TRBV4-1 and TRBJ1-3, with D tentatively TRBD1 (6 bases). Looked up from germline, CDR1 is MGHRA and CDR2 is YSYEKL. This CDR3 comprises 16 residues. V dropped 1 base and J dropped 3 bases, with 13 bases sitting between them. The CDR3 here is CASSQGGVRGGNTIYF. As DNA, the CDR3 is TGCGCCAGCAGCCAAGGCGGGGTCAGGGGTGGAAACACCATATATTTT.

V usage is TRBV19 and J usage is TRBJ1-1; D may be TRBD1 (6 bases). V was shortened by 0 bases and J by 1 base, with 27 bases between the two germline ends. The CDR3 runs 21 residues. CDR1 LNHDA and CDR2 SQIVND come from the germline V gene (reference sequence). CDR3 loop: CASSIDVAGGGRLAPNTEAFF. Written as DNA, the CDR3 is TGTGCCAGTAGTATAGATGTGGCGGGTGGGGGGCGTTTAGCCCCGAACACTGAAGCTTTCTTT. Full variable domain (rest looked up from reference TRBV19 and TRBJ1-1): DGGITQSPKYLFRKEGQNVTLSCEQNLNHDAMYWYRQDPGQGLRLIYYSQIVNDFQKGDIAEGYSVSREKKESFPLTVTSAQKNPTAFYLCASSIDVAGGGRLAPNTEAFFGQGTRLTVV.

This clonotype was detected ten times or more. This chain joins TRBV5-1 and TRBJ2-7; D uncertain. V lost 0 bases and J 6 bases, leaving 10 bases between the germline ends. This CDR3 spans 13 amino acids. Germline CDR1 and CDR2: SGHRS and YFSETQ. CDR3 in amino acids: CASSLAPQTEQYF. The CDR3, as DNA: TGCGCCAGCAGCTTGGCACCCCAGACCGAGCAGTACTTC.